A single sample gave rise to the 29 T cell receptor beta chains below, sequenced in a study of cytomegalovirus exposure and HLA in healthy donors. Primers included in the PCR were 60 Vbeta and 13 Jbeta primers. The protocol was immunoSEQ multiplex PCR, while the TCRdb copy is restricted to in-frame clones and leaves out a portion. The repertoire holds approximately 100,000 clones, with under 85% as singletons. The sequenced material came from PBMCs. Source of these receptors: a man aged 18 to 29 in good health and CMV-seropositive.

The gene calls are TRBV7-9 and TRBJ2-5; maybe TRBD2 (6 bases). Germline values: CDR1 SEHNR, CDR2 FQNEAQ (reference sequence). The V gene lost 5 bases and the J gene lost 1 base, with 11 bases spanning the gap. This CDR3 has 14 residues. Written as DNA, the CDR3 is TGTGCCAGCAGCACGGCGGGACCCCAAGAGACCCAGTACTTC. Translating gives CASSTAGPQETQYF. Full variable domain (outside the CDR3, taken from reference TRBV7-9 and TRBJ2-5): DTGVSQNPRHKITKRGQNVTFRCDPISEHNRLYWYRQTLGQGPEFLTYFQNEAQLEKSRLLSDRFSAERPKGSFSTLEIQRTEQGDSAMYLCASSTAGPQETQYFGPGTRLLVL.

Written as DNA, the CDR3 is TGTGCCAGCAGCTTGGGACAGCTAAATTCACCCCTCCACTTT. It is translated as CASSLGQLNSPLHF. The chain carries TRBV5-6 and TRBJ1-6; D perhaps matches TRBD1 (5 bases). The germline V gene has CDR1 SGHDT and CDR2 YYEEEE. Trimming shortened V by 0 bases and J by 7 bases, and 8 bases separated the two germline ends. The CDR3 is 14 amino acids.

This chain joins TRBV28 and TRBJ2-7; 7 bases are a match to TRBD1. The CDR3 has 15 amino acids. Germline assignment: CDR1 MDHEN and CDR2 SYDVKM. The junction had 9 bases not matched to a gene; V was cut back by 7 bases and J by 0 bases. The CDR3 DNA is TGTGCCAGCACCCTTCCGGGACAGAGCTCCTACGAGCAGTACTTC. It codes for CASTLPGQSSYEQYF.

As regards this clone: This specimen includes other DNA sequences encoding the same CDR3. This chain connects TRBV5-1 to TRBJ2-6; weak D call: TRBD2 (6 bases). Trimming took off 5 bases at V and 2 bases at J, with 17 bases between the two ends. The CDR3 has 17 residues. The germline V gene encodes CDR1 SGHRS and CDR2 YFSETQ. CDR3 region: CASSLRAGNPGANVLTF. The CDR3 nucleotides are TGCGCCAGCAGTTTACGAGCGGGTAATCCTGGGGCCAACGTCCTGACTTTC.

The genes are TRBV11-2 and TRBJ1-3, with D maybe TRBD1 (5 bases). The CDR3 is 14 amino acids. CDR1 SGHAT and CDR2 FQNNGV come from the germline V gene. V lost 1 base and J lost 4, with 8 bases in between. CDR3 DNA sequence: TGTGCCAGCAGCTTAGCAGGGTACGGAAACACCATATATTTT. This gives the protein CASSLAGYGNTIYF.

The table lists this clone with a few counts. This chain connects TRBV6-1 to TRBJ1-1; D perhaps matches TRBD1 (6 bases). V was pared by 6 bases and J by 10 bases, with 15 bases between. The CDR3 totals 12 residues. Per germline, CDR1 MNHNS and CDR2 SASEGT. CDR3 coding DNA: TGTGCCAGCAGGGTAAGGGGGTTTTCAGCTTTCTTT. Its protein is CASRVRGFSAFF.

The CDR3 DNA follows: TGTGCCAGCAGCTCACCCGCGTGGGGGGTTGAAGCTTTCTTT. Its translation: CASSSPAWGVEAFF. The chain links TRBV7-9 to TRBJ1-1; D possibly corresponds to TRBD1 (5 bases). V lost 4 bases and J 7 bases, leaving 16 bases between the germline ends. The CDR3 has 14 residues. The germline CDR1 and CDR2 sequences are SEHNR and FQNEAQ (reference sequence). Full variable domain (remainder filled in from reference TRBV7-9 and TRBJ1-1): DTGVSQNPRHKITKRGQNVTFRCDPISEHNRLYWYRQTLGQGPEFLTYFQNEAQLEKSRLLSDRFSAERPKGSFSTLEIQRTEQGDSAMYLCASSSPAWGVEAFFGQGTRLTVV.

The rearrangement joins TRBV30 to TRBJ2-7; 7 nucleotides agree with TRBD1. The CDR3 runs 14 residues. Germline loops: CDR1 GTSNPN, CDR2 SVGIG (reference sequence). Losses at the gene ends were 0 bases for V and 3 bases for J; bases not matched to a gene: 5. CDR3 sequence: CAWSVGAGGYEQYF. DNA of the CDR3: TGTGCCTGGAGTGTAGGCGCAGGGGGCTACGAGCAGTACTTC.

The chain couples TRBV5-1 to TRBJ1-2; D not certain. Per the germline V gene, CDR1 is SGHRS and CDR2 is YFSETQ. This CDR3 has 13 residues. The germline V and J ends were trimmed by 5 bases and 6 bases, with 14 bases remaining between them. CDR3 protein: CASSVEGEDGYTF. The CDR3 nucleotides are TGCGCCAGCAGTGTGGAGGGCGAGGATGGCTACACCTTC. Together with reference TRBV5-1 and TRBJ1-2, the CDR3 gives the full variable domain: KAGVTQTPRYLIKTRGQQVTLSCSPISGHRSVSWYQQTPGQGLQFLFEYFSETQRNKGNFPGRFSGRQFSNSRSEMNVSTLELGDSALYLCASSVEGEDGYTFGSGTRLTVV.

The CDR3 loop reads CASSPGQGASYEQYF. CDR3 nucleotide sequence: TGTGCCAGCAGCCCGGGGCAGGGGGCTTCCTACGAGCAGTACTTC. This chain uses TRBV5-4 with TRBJ2-7; 8 positions match TRBD1. The CDR3 has 15 residues. Losses at the gene ends were 4 bases for V and 1 base for J; bases not matched to a gene: 7. Germline CDR1 and CDR2: SGHNT and YYREEE (reference sequence).

The rearrangement uses TRBV27 and TRBJ1-6; D is undetermined. Germline V gives CDR1 MNHEY, CDR2 SMNVEV (reference sequence). Trimming stripped 6 bases from V and 4 bases from J, with 16 bases between. CDR3 length equals 16 residues. The CDR3 loop reads CASRPLGGQYNSPLHF. In nucleotides, the CDR3 is TGTGCCAGCAGACCCCTTGGTGGGCAGTATAATTCACCCCTCCACTTT.

The chain combines TRBV29-1 with TRBJ2-7, with a tentative D call TRBD2 (7 bases). Germline CDR1 is SQVTM and CDR2 is ANQGSEA. The CDR3 runs 11 residues. V lost 4 bases and J 7 bases, leaving 11 bases between the germline ends. CDR3 coding DNA: TGCAGCGTTGTAAGGGGGGGTGAGCAGTACTTC. Its protein product is CSVVRGGEQYF.

The chain has TRBV7-9 and TRBJ1-1; 8 bases fit TRBD1. Germline V CDR1 and CDR2: SEHNR, FQNEAQ (reference sequence). V gave up 5 bases and J gave up 4 bases; unmatched junction bases: 6. This CDR3 is 14 amino acids long. In DNA, the CDR3 is TGTGCCAGCAGCGAAGGACAGGGAGTCACTGAAGCTTTCTTT. This encodes CASSEGQGVTEAFF. Filled out from reference TRBV7-9 and TRBJ1-1, the complete variable domain reads DTGVSQNPRHKITKRGQNVTFRCDPISEHNRLYWYRQTLGQGPEFLTYFQNEAQLEKSRLLSDRFSAERPKGSFSTLEIQRTEQGDSAMYLCASSEGQGVTEAFFGQGTRLTVV.

V is TRBV7-9 and J is TRBJ1-2, with TRBD1 matching 7 bases. Germline V gene lookup returns CDR1 SEHNR and CDR2 FQNEAQ (reference sequence). V lost 3 bases and J lost 1; bases outside the gene matches: 2. This CDR3 spans 14 amino acids. Written as DNA, the CDR3 is TGTGCCAGCAGCTTGGCAGGGGGTAACTATGGCTACACCTTC. Its translation: CASSLAGGNYGYTF.

This chain links TRBV5-1 with TRBJ2-7, with 8 positions matching TRBD1. This CDR3 is built from 15 residues. Germline V gives CDR1 SGHRS, CDR2 YFSETQ. With V trimmed by 1 base and J by 4 bases, 7 bases remained unmatched. CDR3 sequence (DNA): TGCGCCAGCAGCTTGAGTGGGACAGGAGGGTACGAGCAGTACTTC. Translating gives CASSLSGTGGYEQYF.

The chain couples TRBV6-5 to TRBJ2-5; 7 bases match TRBD2. J lost 7 bases, V lost 6 bases, and 14 bases had no gene match. This CDR3 has 15 residues. Germline V gives CDR1 MNHEY, CDR2 SVGAGI. CDR3 bases: TGTGCCAGCAGCCCGTCTAGCGGCCAAGAGTGGACCCAGTACTTC. Protein: CASSPSSGQEWTQYF.

The genes are TRBV29-1 and TRBJ1-1, with D possibly being TRBD1 (6 bases). CDR1 is SQVTM, CDR2 ANQGSEA, per germline. With 7 bases removed from V and 2 bases from J, the gap between germline ends came to 17 bases. The length of the CDR3 is 14 residues. The CDR3 DNA follows: TGCAGCGCCTCAAGGGCAGGGGTCAACACTGAAGCTTTCTTT. Its translation is CSASRAGVNTEAFF.

The chain links TRBV10-1 to TRBJ2-3, with D perhaps matching TRBD1 (6 bases). Trimming stripped 2 bases from V and 3 bases from J, with 9 bases between. Germline values: CDR1 WNHNN, CDR2 SYGVQD (reference sequence). This CDR3 is built from 14 residues. The CDR3 protein is CASSERQGTDTQYF. CDR3 DNA sequence: TGCGCCAGCAGTGAGAGGCAGGGGACAGATACGCAGTATTTT.

This chain connects TRBV25-1 to TRBJ1-1, with 8 bases fitting TRBD1. CDR1 and CDR2 from the germline V gene are MGHDK and SYGVNS. CDR3 length: 14 amino acids. J lost 5 bases, V lost 3 bases, and 5 bases had no gene match. CDR3 sequence reads: CASSDGQGATEAFF. The CDR3 DNA sequence: TGTGCCAGCAGTGATGGTCAGGGGGCTACTGAAGCTTTCTTT. Full variable domain (missing parts from reference TRBV25-1 and TRBJ1-1): EADIYQTPRYLVIGTGKKITLECSQTMGHDKMYWYQQDPGMELHLIHYSYGVNSTEKGDLSSESTVSRIRTEHFPLTLESARPSHTSQYLCASSDGQGATEAFFGQGTRLTVV.

The chain is built from TRBV7-2 and TRBJ1-6; D uncertain. The V end lost 9 bases, the J end lost 0 bases, and 18 bases lay between the germline ends. This CDR3 region has 17 residues. The germline CDR1 and CDR2 sequences are SGHTA and FQGNSA. In DNA, the CDR3 is TGTGCCAGGGAGCGGGGTCTACTTGGCTCCTATAATTCACCCCTCCACTTT. This codes for CARERGLLGSYNSPLHF.

The chain employs TRBV29-1 and TRBJ2-3, with a tentative D call TRBD2 (7 bases). Trimming took off 7 bases at V and 4 bases at J, with 21 bases between the two ends. Per germline, CDR1 SQVTM and CDR2 ANQGSEA. The CDR3 is 15 residues long. CDR3 sequence reads: CSAQKVGGPPDTQYF. CDR3 nucleotide sequence: TGCAGCGCCCAAAAAGTCGGGGGGCCCCCAGATACGCAGTATTTT.

The sample holds a few counts of this clone. This chain uses TRBV7-8 with TRBJ1-1, with a possible D match to TRBD1 (6 bases). CDR3 size: 12 residues. With 5 bases removed from V and 8 bases from J, the gap between germline ends came to 12 bases. Per germline, CDR1 SGHVS and CDR2 FQNEAQ. The CDR3 bases are TGTGCCAGCAGCAGGGGGACCGACGAAGCTTTCTTT. The encoded protein is CASSRGTDEAFF.

V usage is TRBV28 and J usage is TRBJ2-3; no firm D call. V lost 5 bases, J lost 5 bases, and 8 bases lay in between. This CDR3 comprises 12 residues. Germline CDR1 and CDR2: MDHEN and SYDVKM. CDR3 in DNA: TGTGCCAGCAGTCTCCGACTAGATACGCAGTATTTT. Protein: CASSLRLDTQYF.

This chain uses TRBV9 with TRBJ2-3, with D unresolved. The germline CDR1 and CDR2 sequences are SGDLS and YYNGEE. The CDR3 has 15 residues. The germline V and J ends were trimmed by 0 bases and 1 base, with 9 bases remaining between them. The CDR3 DNA is TGTGCCAGCAGCGTAGGAGGCGGAGGCACAGATACGCAGTATTTT. The encoded protein is CASSVGGGGTDTQYF.

The CDR3 loop is CSVGGQPGSGANVLTF. CDR3 bases: TGCAGCGTGGGGGGACAGCCCGGCTCTGGGGCCAACGTCCTGACTTTC. The chain recombines TRBV29-1 with TRBJ2-6; a weak D match, TRBD1 (7 bases). CDR3 length: 16 residues. Trimming cost V 6 bases and J 0 bases, with 15 bases left between them. CDR1 and CDR2 (germline): SQVTM, ANQGSEA.

V is TRBV27 and J is TRBJ2-7; D perhaps matches TRBD2 (6 bases). V dropped 2 bases and J dropped 0 bases, with 14 bases sitting between them. Per the germline V gene, CDR1 is MNHEY and CDR2 is SMNVEV (reference sequence). The CDR3 is 16 amino acids. In nucleotides, the CDR3 is TGTGCCAGCAGTTTAGTCGCGGGACTCAACTCCTACGAGCAGTACTTC. Residues: CASSLVAGLNSYEQYF.

This clone is categorized as medium-sized. This chain connects TRBV27 to TRBJ1-2, with 8 bases identical to TRBD1. Germline V gene data show CDR1 as MNHEY and CDR2 as SMNVEV (reference sequence). The CDR3 runs 14 residues. J lost 2 bases, V lost 5 bases, and 4 bases had no gene match. The CDR3 DNA follows: TGTGCCAGCAGTACCCAGGGGGCCAACTATGGCTACACCTTC. It codes for CASSTQGANYGYTF.

The chain couples TRBV6-6 to TRBJ2-3; 8 bases agree with TRBD1. This CDR3 is built from 14 residues. J gave up 2 bases and V 5 bases, and 3 bases lay outside the gene matches. CDR1 MNHNY and CDR2 SVGAGI come from the germline V gene (reference sequence). CDR3 DNA: TGTGCCAGCAGTACAGGGGGGCCCACAGATACGCAGTATTTT. This gives the protein CASSTGGPTDTQYF.

The chain uses TRBV5-6 and TRBJ2-7; TRBD2 matches 10 bases. With V trimmed by 2 bases and J by 3 bases, 8 bases remained unmatched. The germline V gene has CDR1 SGHDT and CDR2 YYEEEE. The CDR3 runs to 16 residues. CDR3 nucleotides: TGTGCCAGCAGCTTCGATCCACTAGCGGGGCGCTACGAGCAGTACTTC. It encodes CASSFDPLAGRYEQYF.